The present TCR beta chain was sequenced within a study of cytomegalovirus exposure and HLA in healthy donors. The PCR had 60 Vbeta and 13 Jbeta primers. TCRdb's table, derived via immunoSEQ multiplex PCR, lists solely in-frame clones and lacks some. The table for this sample gives 45,000 or so clones. After removal of 6 bases from V and 7 bases from J, the junction contained 6 bases not matched to a gene. This CDR3 contains 13 residues. CDR1 and CDR2 (germline): LNHDA, SQIVND (reference sequence). This receptor was taken from a male donor in good health and CMV-seronegative. Sequencing was performed on PBMCs. This sequence joins TRBV19 and TRBJ1-2, with 9 positions matching TRBD1. The CDR3 nucleotides are TGTGCCAGTAGCCCGACAGGGGGAGGTGGCTACACCTTC. The encoded protein is CASSPTGGGGYTF.